Each of the 13 T cell receptor beta chains below was sequenced from the same sample in a study of T cell repertoires in cytomegalovirus infection (dated by TCRdb to between 2018 and 2020). These receptors lack a known antigen. What the treatment or condition label conveys for this sample: in vitro stimulation with specific CMV peptide epitopes to enrich CMV-specific T cells. TCRdb records Illumina HiSeq 1500 as the sequencer. TCRdb handled the public reads itself, with Q25 trimming in fastp and clone calling in MiXCR, and kept productive beta chains. For every CDR3 protein sequence, its rows merge into one entry that carries the most common genes and DNA. For this sample the table gives hundreds of thousands of distinct CDR3 sequences, of which roughly 34% were detected only once. Of the sample, 15% to 20% falls within the top ten clones. The material sequenced was cultured PBMCs, taken from culture after CMV antigen stimulation. The receptor source for this set is a human donor in good health (CMV status not recorded). Some clones in this sample may be carry-over from other donors' samples.

The chain is built from TRBV19 and TRBJ2-5; TRBD1 agrees at 8 bases. Germline V gene sequence: CDR1 LNHDA, CDR2 SQIVND (reference sequence). The junction had 9 bases not matched to a gene; V was cut back by 6 bases and J by 3 bases. CDR3 length equals 15 residues. The chain's CDR3 is CASSPGGPAKETQYF. In DNA, the CDR3 is TGTGCCAGTAGCCCAGGGGGCCCGGCCAAAGAGACCCAGTACTTC.

J is TRBJ2-1 and V is TRBV29-1, with D unclear. CDR3 length: 14 amino acids. V lost 7 bases, J lost 0 bases, and 13 bases lay in between. Germline V gene sequence: CDR1 SQVTM, CDR2 ANQGSEA. The CDR3: CSAMSLSSYNEQFF. The CDR3, as DNA: TGCAGCGCTATGTCCTTGAGCTCCTACAATGAGCAGTTCTTC.

The chain joins TRBV6-2 or TRBV6-3 to TRBJ2-3, with TRBD2 as a possible D gene (6 bases). Trimming cost V 0 bases and J 6 bases, with 10 bases left between them. This CDR3 spans 14 amino acids. The germline V gene has CDR1 MNHEY and CDR2 SVGEGT. The CDR3: CASSYSVRGDTQYF. CDR3 bases: TGTGCCAGCAGTTACTCCGTTCGGGGGGATACGCAGTATTTT.

The CDR3 region is CASSQGLRDRGGNSNQPQHF. CDR3 bases: TGCGCCAGCAGCCAAGGGCTCCGGGACAGGGGAGGTAATAGCAATCAGCCCCAGCATTTT. The gene calls are TRBV4-1 and TRBJ1-5, with 10 nucleotides matching TRBD1. Trimming cost V 1 base and J 0 bases; bases outside gene matches: 12. Germline CDR1 MGHRA, CDR2 YSYEKL. The CDR3 sequence is 20 residues long.

This chain connects TRBV4-3 to TRBJ2-7, with 7 bases matching TRBD2. The CDR3 totals 15 residues. From germline, CDR1 is LGHNA and CDR2 YSLEER. The ends lost 3 bases at V and 2 bases at J; junction bases unmatched: 7. This CDR3 reads CASSHRLADAYEQYF. DNA for the CDR3: TGCGCCAGCAGCCACAGACTAGCAGATGCCTACGAGCAGTACTTC.

The V call is TRBV20-1, the J call TRBJ2-5, with 8 bases aligning to TRBD2. The J segment lost 0 bases and the V segment lost 4 bases, leaving 4 bases of the junction unmatched. Germline CDR1 DFQATT, CDR2 SNEGSKA (reference sequence). The CDR3 length is 14 residues. The CDR3 sequence is CSANGSGDQETQYF. CDR3 coding DNA: TGCAGTGCTAACGGTAGCGGGGACCAAGAGACCCAGTACTTC.

This sequence joins TRBV15 and TRBJ1-5; TRBD1 agrees at 8 bases. V was clipped by 3 bases and J by 1 base; unmatched bases: 2. Germline CDR1 is LNHNV and CDR2 is YYDKDF (reference sequence). The CDR3 is made up of 15 amino acids. The CDR3 reads CATSRDRASNQPQHF. DNA for the CDR3: TGTGCCACCAGCAGGGACAGGGCGAGCAATCAGCCCCAGCATTTT.

The chain carries TRBV28 and TRBJ2-2; 9 bases map to TRBD1. This CDR3 is built from 14 residues. The germline V gene has CDR1 MDHEN and CDR2 SYDVKM. The trim removed 6 bases at V and 7 bases at J, leaving 6 bases unmatched. The CDR3 region is CASSQQGAGGELFF. DNA of the CDR3: TGTGCCAGCAGCCAACAGGGGGCCGGCGGGGAGCTGTTTTTT.

This clonotype showed up many times. V is TRBV7-9 and J is TRBJ1-6, with D possibly matching TRBD1 (5 bases). Germline CDR1 is SEHNR and CDR2 is FQNEAQ (reference sequence). V gave up 5 bases and J gave up 7 bases, with 12 bases separating them. CDR3 length: 14 residues. CDR3 residues: CASSLGGMNSPLHF. The CDR3 nucleotides read TGTGCCAGCAGCCTCGGGGGGATGAATTCACCCCTCCACTTT.

The J gene is TRBJ1-1, the V gene TRBV29-1, with 8 bases aligning to TRBD1. J lost 7 bases, V lost 4 bases, and 8 bases had no gene match. The CDR3 is made up of 13 amino acids. CDR1 SQVTM and CDR2 ANQGSEA come from the germline V gene. The CDR3 sequence is CSVVFGDRFEAFF. The CDR3 nucleotides read TGCAGCGTTGTTTTCGGGGACAGGTTTGAAGCTTTCTTT.

This clonotype was picked up many times. This sequence joins TRBV7-3 and TRBJ2-2; a weak D match, TRBD2 (6 bases). The germline V gene has CDR1 SGHTA and CDR2 FQGTGA. V lost 5 bases and J lost 2, with 9 bases in between. The CDR3 contains 14 residues. Here the CDR3 reads CASSPDYNTGELFF. The CDR3 DNA reads TGTGCCAGCAGCCCGGACTATAACACCGGGGAGCTGTTTTTT.

This clonotype has just a few counts. The V gene is TRBV28, the J gene TRBJ2-1; 7 bases agree with TRBD2. Germline V lookup: CDR1 MDHEN, CDR2 SYDVKM. The CDR3 covers 15 residues. Trimming cost V 3 bases and J 6 bases; bases outside gene matches: 8. The CDR3 DNA reads TGTGCCAGCAGTTTTTTGGGAGGGCCTTTCAATGAGCAGTTCTTC. Translation: CASSFLGGPFNEQFF.

This clonotype was counted ten times or more. The chain links TRBV7-2 to TRBJ1-6; no firm D call. The V gene's germline CDR1 is SGHTA and CDR2 FQGNSA. Trimming stripped 5 bases from V and 1 base from J, with 9 bases between. This CDR3 has 15 amino acids. As DNA, the CDR3 is TGTGCCAGCAGCGCCCTAGGATCCTATAATTCACCCCTCCACTTT. Amino acids: CASSALGSYNSPLHF.